This T cell receptor (beta chain) came from a study of T-cell memory formation after mild COVID-19. For the study at large: TCR clusters showed largely donor specificity. Findings and caveats of the study: Pre-infection memory carried some responding clones, suggesting that cross-reactive memory joined.

For this clonotype: Its target is unknown.

TCRdb analysed the 5' RACE reads with MiXCR anew, one entry per CDR3 protein. The top ten clones hold around 14% of a sample with just over 400,000 distinct CDR3 sequences, 20% to 30% of them seen once. CDR1 LNHDA and CDR2 SQIVND come from the germline V gene (reference sequence). Trimming pared 7 bases from V and 3 bases from J, leaving 16 bases between. The CDR3 extends over 15 amino acids. The clonotype comes from an adult woman who had mild COVID-19 (a few samples of this study predate the infection). Cell type and time point are not known. The V gene is TRBV19, the J gene TRBJ2-1, with TRBD2 as a possible D gene (6 bases). The sequenced sample consisted of PBMCs or a T cell subset sorted from them (not recorded which). The CDR3 loop reads CASTYFAGNYNEQFF. In nucleotides, the CDR3 is TGTGCCAGTACCTACTTCGCGGGGAACTACAATGAGCAGTTCTTC.